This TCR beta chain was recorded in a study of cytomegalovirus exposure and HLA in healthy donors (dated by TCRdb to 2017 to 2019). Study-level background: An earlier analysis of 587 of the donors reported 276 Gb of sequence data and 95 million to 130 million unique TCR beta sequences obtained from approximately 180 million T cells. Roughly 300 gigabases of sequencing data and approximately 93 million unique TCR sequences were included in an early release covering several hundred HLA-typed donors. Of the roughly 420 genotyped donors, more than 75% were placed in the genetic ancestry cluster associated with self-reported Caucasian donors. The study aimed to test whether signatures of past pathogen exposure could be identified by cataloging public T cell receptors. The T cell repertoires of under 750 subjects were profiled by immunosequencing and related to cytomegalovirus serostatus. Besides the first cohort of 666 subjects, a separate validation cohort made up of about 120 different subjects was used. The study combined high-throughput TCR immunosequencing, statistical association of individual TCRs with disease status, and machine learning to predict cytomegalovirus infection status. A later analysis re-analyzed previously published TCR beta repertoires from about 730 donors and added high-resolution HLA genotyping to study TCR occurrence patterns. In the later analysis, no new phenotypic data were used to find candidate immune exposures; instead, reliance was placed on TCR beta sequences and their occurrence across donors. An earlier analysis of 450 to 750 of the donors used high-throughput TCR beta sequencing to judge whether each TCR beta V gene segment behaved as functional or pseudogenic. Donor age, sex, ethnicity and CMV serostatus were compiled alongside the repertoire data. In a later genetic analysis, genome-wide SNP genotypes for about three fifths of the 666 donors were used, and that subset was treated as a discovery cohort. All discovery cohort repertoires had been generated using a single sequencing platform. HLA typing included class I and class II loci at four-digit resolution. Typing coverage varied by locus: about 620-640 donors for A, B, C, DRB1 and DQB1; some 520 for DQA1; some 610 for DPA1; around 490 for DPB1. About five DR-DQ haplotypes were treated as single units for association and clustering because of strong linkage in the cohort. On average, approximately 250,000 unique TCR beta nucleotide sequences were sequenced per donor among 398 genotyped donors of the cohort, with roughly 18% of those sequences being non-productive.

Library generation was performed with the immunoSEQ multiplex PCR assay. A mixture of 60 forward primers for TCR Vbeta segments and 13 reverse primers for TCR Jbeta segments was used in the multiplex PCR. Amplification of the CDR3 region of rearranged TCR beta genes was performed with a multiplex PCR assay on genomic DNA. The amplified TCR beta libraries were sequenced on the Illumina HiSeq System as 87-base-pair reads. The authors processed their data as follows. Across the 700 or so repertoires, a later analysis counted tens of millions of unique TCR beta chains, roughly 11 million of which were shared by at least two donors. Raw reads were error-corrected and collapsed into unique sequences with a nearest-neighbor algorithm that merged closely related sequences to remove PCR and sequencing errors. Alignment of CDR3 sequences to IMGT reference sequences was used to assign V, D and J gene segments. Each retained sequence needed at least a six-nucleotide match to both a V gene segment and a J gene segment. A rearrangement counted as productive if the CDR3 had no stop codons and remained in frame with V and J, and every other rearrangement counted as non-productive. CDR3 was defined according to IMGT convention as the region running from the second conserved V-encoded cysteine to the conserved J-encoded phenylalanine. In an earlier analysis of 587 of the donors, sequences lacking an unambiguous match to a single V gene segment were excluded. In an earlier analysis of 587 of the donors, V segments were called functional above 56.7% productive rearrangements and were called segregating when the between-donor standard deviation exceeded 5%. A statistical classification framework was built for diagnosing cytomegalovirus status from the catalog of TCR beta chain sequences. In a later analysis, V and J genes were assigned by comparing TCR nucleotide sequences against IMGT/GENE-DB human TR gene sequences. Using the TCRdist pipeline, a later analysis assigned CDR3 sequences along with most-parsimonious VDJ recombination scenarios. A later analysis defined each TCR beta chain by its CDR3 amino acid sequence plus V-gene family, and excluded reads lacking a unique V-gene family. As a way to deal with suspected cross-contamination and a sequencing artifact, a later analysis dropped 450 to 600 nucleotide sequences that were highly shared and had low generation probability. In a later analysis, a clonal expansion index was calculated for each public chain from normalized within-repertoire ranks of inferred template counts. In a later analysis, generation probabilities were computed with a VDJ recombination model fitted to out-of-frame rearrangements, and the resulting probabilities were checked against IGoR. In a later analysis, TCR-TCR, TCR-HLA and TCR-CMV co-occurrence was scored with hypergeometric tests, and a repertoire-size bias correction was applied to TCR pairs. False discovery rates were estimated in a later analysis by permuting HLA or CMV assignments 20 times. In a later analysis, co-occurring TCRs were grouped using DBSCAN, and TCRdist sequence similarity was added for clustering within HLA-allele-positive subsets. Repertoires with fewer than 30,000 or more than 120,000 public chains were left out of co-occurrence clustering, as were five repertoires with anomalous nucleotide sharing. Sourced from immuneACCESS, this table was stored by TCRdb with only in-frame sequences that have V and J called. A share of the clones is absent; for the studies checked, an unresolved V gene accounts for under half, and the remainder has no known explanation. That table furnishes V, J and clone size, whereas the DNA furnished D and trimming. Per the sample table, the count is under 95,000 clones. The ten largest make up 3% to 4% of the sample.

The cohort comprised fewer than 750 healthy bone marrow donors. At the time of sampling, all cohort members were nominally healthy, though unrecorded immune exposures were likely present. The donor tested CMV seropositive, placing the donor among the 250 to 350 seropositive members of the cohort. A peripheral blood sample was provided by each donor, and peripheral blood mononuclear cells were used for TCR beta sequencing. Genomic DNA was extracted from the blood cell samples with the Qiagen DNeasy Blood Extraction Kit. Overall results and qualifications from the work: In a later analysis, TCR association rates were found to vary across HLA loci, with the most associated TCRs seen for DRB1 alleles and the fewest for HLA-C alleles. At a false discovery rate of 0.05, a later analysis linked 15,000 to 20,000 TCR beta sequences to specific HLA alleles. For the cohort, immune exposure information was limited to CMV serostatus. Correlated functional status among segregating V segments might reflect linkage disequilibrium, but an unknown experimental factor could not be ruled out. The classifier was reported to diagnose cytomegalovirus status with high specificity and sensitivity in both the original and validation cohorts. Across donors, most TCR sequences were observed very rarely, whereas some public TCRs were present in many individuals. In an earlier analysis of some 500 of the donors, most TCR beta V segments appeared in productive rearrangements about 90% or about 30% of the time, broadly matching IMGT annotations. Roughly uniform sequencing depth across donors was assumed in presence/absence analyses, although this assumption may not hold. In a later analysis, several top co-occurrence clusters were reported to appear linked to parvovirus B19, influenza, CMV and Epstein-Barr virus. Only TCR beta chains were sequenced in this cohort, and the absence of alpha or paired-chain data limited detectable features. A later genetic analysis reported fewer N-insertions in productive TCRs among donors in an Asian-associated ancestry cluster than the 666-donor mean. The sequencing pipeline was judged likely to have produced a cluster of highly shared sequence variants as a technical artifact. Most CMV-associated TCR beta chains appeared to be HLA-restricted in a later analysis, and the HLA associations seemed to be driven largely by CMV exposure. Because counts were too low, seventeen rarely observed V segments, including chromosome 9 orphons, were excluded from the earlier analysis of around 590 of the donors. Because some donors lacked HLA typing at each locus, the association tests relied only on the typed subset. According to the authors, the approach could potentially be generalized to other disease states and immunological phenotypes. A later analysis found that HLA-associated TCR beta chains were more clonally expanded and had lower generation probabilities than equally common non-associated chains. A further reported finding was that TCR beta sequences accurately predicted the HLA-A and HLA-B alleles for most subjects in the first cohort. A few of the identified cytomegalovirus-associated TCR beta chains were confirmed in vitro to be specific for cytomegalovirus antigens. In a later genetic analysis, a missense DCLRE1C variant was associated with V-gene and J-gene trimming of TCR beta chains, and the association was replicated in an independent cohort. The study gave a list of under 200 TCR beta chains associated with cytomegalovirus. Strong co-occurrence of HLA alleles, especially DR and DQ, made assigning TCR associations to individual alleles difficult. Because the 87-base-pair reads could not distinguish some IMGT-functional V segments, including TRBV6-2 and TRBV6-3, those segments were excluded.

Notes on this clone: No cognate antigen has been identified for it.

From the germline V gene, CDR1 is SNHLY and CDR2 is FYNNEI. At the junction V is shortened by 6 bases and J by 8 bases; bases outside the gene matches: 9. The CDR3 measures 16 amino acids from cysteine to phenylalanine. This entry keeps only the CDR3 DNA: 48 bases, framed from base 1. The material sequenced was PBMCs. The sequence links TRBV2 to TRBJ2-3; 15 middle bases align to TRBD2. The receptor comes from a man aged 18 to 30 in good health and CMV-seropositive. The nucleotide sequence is TGTGCCAGCAGCGACCGGACTAGCGGGGGGGCCGCTACGCAGTATTTT. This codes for CASSDRTSGGAATQYF.